One and the same sample provided the 26 T cell receptor beta chains below, sequenced in a study of early T cells in non-severe SARS-CoV-2 infection. MiXCR, applied by TCRdb to the 5' RACE reads, yields one record per CDR3 protein. Of roughly 35,000 distinct CDR3 sequences in the sample, 5% to 6.5% were seen once. The material sequenced was whole blood. The receptors here all came from an adult who was a healthcare worker with PCR-confirmed SARS-CoV-2 infection or an uninfected control (not recorded which).

This clonotype was seen repeatedly, ten times or more. J is TRBJ2-3 and V is TRBV28; 8 bases line up with TRBD2. J gave up 2 bases and V 7 bases, and 8 bases lay outside the gene matches. The CDR3 consists of 15 residues. Germline lookup yields CDR1 MDHEN and CDR2 SYDVKM. The CDR3 sequence is CASKGLEIFTDTQYF. The CDR3 DNA follows: TGTGCCAGCAAGGGACTAGAGATCTTCACAGATACGCAGTATTTT.

This clonotype was counted ten times or more. The CDR3 DNA follows: TGTGCCAGCAGTCCACCGGGACTAGGAATTCCGCAGTATTTT. It is translated as CASSPPGLGIPQYF. The chain joins TRBV7-9 to TRBJ2-3; TRBD2 matches at 8 bases. V lost 6 bases and J lost 10; bases outside the gene matches: 12. Germline CDR1 is SEHNR and CDR2 is FQNEAQ (reference sequence). This CDR3 contains 14 residues.

The gene calls are TRBV28 and TRBJ2-1, with D perhaps TRBD1 (7 bases). The germline gives CDR1 MDHEN, CDR2 SYDVKM. This CDR3 comprises 17 residues. V was clipped by 7 bases and J by 1 base, with 20 bases between them. The CDR3 sequence is CASNLSGGGLSYNEQFF. The CDR3 DNA reads as TGTGCCAGCAATCTTTCAGGGGGAGGCCTTTCCTACAATGAGCAGTTCTTC.

This clonotype turned up a few times. The chain combines TRBV11-2 with TRBJ2-5, with a possible D match to TRBD2 (5 bases). This CDR3 contains 10 residues. Germline V gene sequence: CDR1 SGHAT, CDR2 FQNNGV. V lost 8 bases, J lost 5 bases, and 6 bases lay in between. Here the CDR3 reads CASAGETQYF. DNA for the CDR3: TGTGCCAGCGCGGGCGAGACCCAGTACTTC.

This clonotype was detected only a few times. The V gene is TRBV5-1, the J gene TRBJ2-7; tentatively, D is TRBD2 (5 bases). There are 14 residues in the CDR3. In germline, CDR1 is SGHRS, CDR2 YFSETQ. V shed 2 bases and J shed 7 bases, with 16 bases lying between them. Here the CDR3 reads CASSFAGNSGEQYF. CDR3 coding DNA: TGCGCCAGCAGCTTCGCGGGCAACTCTGGGGAGCAGTACTTC.

In this sample, this clonotype turned up many times. This chain joins TRBV2 and TRBJ2-3; tentative D call: TRBD2 (5 bases). CDR3 length equals 14 residues. Germline CDR1 SNHLY, CDR2 FYNNEI. Trimming removed 3 bases from V and 6 bases from J, with 13 bases in between. CDR3 coding DNA: TGTGCCAGCAGTGACGAGGGTCCTCGGGATACGCAGTATTTT. Protein: CASSDEGPRDTQYF.

This clonotype was recorded many times. V and J are TRBV19 and TRBJ1-6; weak D call: TRBD1 (5 bases). The CDR3 runs to 16 residues. Trimming left V 5 bases short and J 9 bases short, with 20 bases between. Looked up from germline, CDR1 is LNHDA and CDR2 is SQIVND (reference sequence). CDR3 DNA: TGTGCCAGTAGTTCCGGGACGTATCACGAAGCTTCACCCCTCCACTTT. It codes for CASSSGTYHEASPLHF.

This rearrangement joins TRBV18 to TRBJ2-2, with D perhaps TRBD1 (5 bases). Looked up from germline, CDR1 is KGHSH and CDR2 is LQKENI. The CDR3 spans 16 residues. V gave up 3 bases and J gave up 0 bases, with 11 bases separating them. CDR3 residues: CASSPDRTSNTGELFF. DNA of the CDR3: TGTGCCAGCTCACCCGACAGAACATCGAACACCGGGGAGCTGTTTTTT.

This clonotype has at least ten counts. The chain employs TRBV5-6 and TRBJ1-6; D remains ambiguous. CDR3 length equals 14 residues. CDR1 and CDR2 from the germline V gene are SGHDT and YYEEEE. Trimming shortened V by 2 bases and J by 6 bases, and 9 bases separated the two germline ends. The CDR3 reads CASSFGYANSPLHF. As DNA, the CDR3 is TGTGCCAGCAGCTTCGGATACGCTAATTCACCCCTCCACTTT.

The sample holds many counts of this clonotype. This chain links TRBV6-2 or TRBV6-3 with TRBJ2-4; 9 nucleotides align to TRBD1. Germline CDR1 and CDR2: MNHEY and SVGEGT. The trim removed 0 bases at V and 1 base at J, leaving 1 base unmatched. This CDR3 has 16 residues. The CDR3 nucleotides are TGTGCCAGCAGTTACTCGGGACAGGGTGCCAAAAACATTCAGTACTTC. Translation gives CASSYSGQGAKNIQYF.

There are many counts of this clonotype. V is TRBV6-2 or TRBV6-3 and J is TRBJ2-7; 9 bases line up with TRBD2. Germline V gene sequence: CDR1 MNHEY, CDR2 SVGEGT. The J segment lost 7 bases and the V segment lost 1 base, leaving 2 bases of the junction unmatched. CDR3 length equals 13 residues. CDR3 nucleotide sequence: TGTGCCAGCAGTTACTTAGGACTAGCGGAGCAGTACTTC. This sequence encodes CASSYLGLAEQYF.

V usage is TRBV19 and J usage is TRBJ2-7; weak D call: TRBD2 (6 bases). Germline CDR1 and CDR2: LNHDA and SQIVND (reference sequence). This CDR3 comprises 14 residues. The V gene lost 3 bases and the J gene lost 1 base, with 10 bases spanning the gap. The CDR3 region is CASSINGGSYEQYF. The CDR3 DNA follows: TGTGCCAGTAGTATCAACGGGGGATCCTACGAGCAGTACTTC.

This clonotype was found a few times. J is TRBJ2-2 and V is TRBV9; 7 nucleotides agree with TRBD2. The CDR3 covers 17 residues. Germline values: CDR1 SGDLS, CDR2 YYNGEE. The junction had 11 bases not matched to a gene; V was cut back by 4 bases and J by 2 bases. The DNA for the CDR3 is TGTGCCAGCAGCCCACGCCTCACTAGCGTAAACACCGGGGAGCTGTTTTTT. Translated: CASSPRLTSVNTGELFF.

About this clonotype: An end of the junction differs from the germline gene, which may be a read error. The chain couples TRBV12-5 to TRBJ2-3; D remains ambiguous. The CDR3 loop spans 15 amino acids. Germline lookup yields CDR1 LGHNT and CDR2 FRNRAP. The DNA of the CDR3 is TGTGCTAGAGGTTTAACCCGATCTTTACCAGATACGCAGTATTTT. Translation: CARGLTRSLPDTQYF.

This clonotype was recorded a few times. J is TRBJ2-3 and V is TRBV7-3; D perhaps matches TRBD2 (6 bases). The CDR3 runs to 15 residues. CDR1 and CDR2 (germline): SGHTA, FQGTGA. V was trimmed by 1 base and J by 4 bases, leaving 12 bases between them. CDR3 residues: CASSLIGGTADTQYF. CDR3 coding DNA: TGTGCCAGCAGCTTAATAGGAGGGACGGCAGATACGCAGTATTTT.

The chain employs TRBV12-3 or TRBV12-4 and TRBJ2-1; D may be TRBD1 (6 bases). The CDR3 is 17 amino acids. V lost 1 base and J lost 7, with 20 bases in between. CDR3 nucleotides: TGTGCCAGCAGTTTAGACGGTCAGGGGATTCACCTAAATGAGCAGTTCTTC. This encodes CASSLDGQGIHLNEQFF.

The chain employs TRBV19 and TRBJ2-1; 10 bases map to TRBD2. The germline V gene encodes CDR1 LNHDA and CDR2 SQIVND (reference sequence). This CDR3 region has 20 residues. The V and J ends lost 3 bases and 6 bases, in that order; junction bases with no gene match: 20. The CDR3 reads CASSMAPPGRGLADLNEQFF. Here the CDR3 DNA reads TGTGCCAGTAGTATGGCCCCCCCAGGGCGAGGACTAGCGGACCTCAATGAGCAGTTCTTC. The entire variable domain, with the rest obtained from reference TRBV19 and TRBJ2-1, is as follows: DGGITQSPKYLFRKEGQNVTLSCEQNLNHDAMYWYRQDPGQGLRLIYYSQIVNDFQKGDIAEGYSVSREKKESFPLTVTSAQKNPTAFYLCASSMAPPGRGLADLNEQFFGPGTRLTVL.

The chain employs TRBV11-2 and TRBJ2-5; D unresolved. The CDR3 has 16 amino acids. The germline V gene has CDR1 SGHAT and CDR2 FQNNGV. V was trimmed by 3 bases and J by 1 base, leaving 15 bases between them. CDR3 region: CASSLFGSRSQETQYF. The CDR3 DNA is TGTGCCAGCAGCTTGTTTGGATCTCGCTCCCAAGAGACCCAGTACTTC.

In this sample, this clonotype turned up many times. J is TRBJ1-2 and V is TRBV30; D might be TRBD1 (6 bases). V was shortened by 2 bases and J by 6 bases, with 22 bases between the two germline ends. CDR1 GTSNPN and CDR2 SVGIG come from the germline V gene (reference sequence). The CDR3 spans 16 residues. The CDR3 spells CAWSWGLYEGFNGYTF. The CDR3 nucleotides read TGTGCCTGGAGTTGGGGGCTTTACGAGGGATTCAATGGCTACACCTTC.

This clonotype was recorded at least ten times. The gene calls are TRBV28 and TRBJ2-3; 8 nucleotides agree with TRBD2. The CDR3 runs 16 residues. V dropped 5 bases and J dropped 2; count of bases not matched to a gene: 9. Germline V gives CDR1 MDHEN, CDR2 SYDVKM. CDR3 sequence (DNA): TGTGCCAGCAGTCTAGGAGCTAGCGGGCCCACAGATACGCAGTATTTT. As protein: CASSLGASGPTDTQYF.

This clonotype was observed at least ten times. The chain employs TRBV2 and TRBJ1-1; 8 bases fit TRBD1. Looked up from germline, CDR1 is SNHLY and CDR2 is FYNNEI. CDR3 size: 13 residues. Unmatched junction bases numbered 1, after V lost 7 bases and J lost 0 bases. DNA of the CDR3: TGTGCCAGCAAGGGACAGGTGAACACTGAAGCTTTCTTT. It is translated as CASKGQVNTEAFF. Drawing the rest from reference TRBV2 and TRBJ1-1, the complete variable domain is EPEVTQTPSHQVTQMGQEVILRCVPISNHLYFYWYRQILGQKVEFLVSFYNNEISEKSEIFDDQFSVERPDGSNFTLKIRSTKLEDSAMYFCASKGQVNTEAFFGQGTRLTVV.

The V gene is TRBV5-5, the J gene TRBJ2-3; tentative D call: TRBD2 (5 bases). The CDR3 has 13 amino acids. CDR1 is SGHKS, CDR2 YYEKEE, per germline (reference sequence). Trimming stripped 3 bases from V and 4 bases from J, with 9 bases between. The CDR3 coding sequence is TGTGCCAGCAGCTGGACTGTTCCAGATACGCAGTATTTT. This gives the protein CASSWTVPDTQYF.

J is TRBJ2-1 and V is TRBV10-3; 14 bases align to TRBD2. The ends lost 6 bases at V and 10 bases at J; junction bases unmatched: 8. Germline values: CDR1 ENHRY, CDR2 SYGVKD. This CDR3 region has 15 residues. This chain's CDR3 is CAIREGTSGSMEQFF. CDR3 bases: TGTGCCATCAGGGAAGGGACTAGCGGGAGTATGGAGCAGTTCTTC.

This clonotype was picked up many times. V and J are TRBV7-2 and TRBJ2-5; D may be TRBD2 (6 bases). Per germline, CDR1 SGHTA and CDR2 FQGNSA. The ends were cut back, 8 bases at V and 5 bases at J, with 12 bases in the middle. This CDR3 spans 12 amino acids. CDR3: CASGGTAETQYF. The CDR3 nucleotides are TGTGCCAGCGGCGGGACGGCGGAGACCCAGTACTTC.

This clonotype was detected many times. This sequence joins TRBV20-1 and TRBJ1-3; D gene ambiguous. V shed 3 bases and J shed 0 bases, with 6 bases lying between them. The CDR3 sequence is 13 residues long. Germline V lookup: CDR1 DFQATT, CDR2 SNEGSKA (reference sequence). The CDR3 is CSASGLSGNTIYF. CDR3 coding DNA: TGCAGTGCTAGCGGGCTCTCTGGAAACACCATATATTTT.

The chain joins TRBV12-3 or TRBV12-4 to TRBJ2-2, with 7 bases matching TRBD1. V trimming: 4 bases; J trimming: 4 bases; junction bases outside the gene matches: 6. This CDR3 is 15 amino acids long. The CDR3 coding sequence is TGTGCCAGCAGTTCCCGGACAGGCGGCACCGGGGAGCTGTTTTTT. Residues: CASSSRTGGTGELFF.